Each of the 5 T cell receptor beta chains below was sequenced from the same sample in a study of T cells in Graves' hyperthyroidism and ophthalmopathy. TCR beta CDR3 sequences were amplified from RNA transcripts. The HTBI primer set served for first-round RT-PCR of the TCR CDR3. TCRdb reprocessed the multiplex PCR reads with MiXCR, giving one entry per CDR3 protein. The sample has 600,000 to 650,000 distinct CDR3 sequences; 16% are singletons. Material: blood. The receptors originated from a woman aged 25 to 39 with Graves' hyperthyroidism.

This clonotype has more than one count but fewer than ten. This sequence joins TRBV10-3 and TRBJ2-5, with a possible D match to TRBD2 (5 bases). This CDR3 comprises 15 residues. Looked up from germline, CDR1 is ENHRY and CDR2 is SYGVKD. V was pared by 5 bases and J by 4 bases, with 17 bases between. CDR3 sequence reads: CAISPESTGRETQYF. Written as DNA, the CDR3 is TGTGCCATCAGTCCGGAGTCTACGGGAAGAGAGACCCAGTACTTC.

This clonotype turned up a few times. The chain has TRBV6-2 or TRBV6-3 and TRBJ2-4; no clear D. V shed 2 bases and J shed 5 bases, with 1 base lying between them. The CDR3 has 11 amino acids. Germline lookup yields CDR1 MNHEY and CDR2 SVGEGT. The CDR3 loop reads CASSYENIQYF. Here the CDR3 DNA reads TGTGCCAGCAGTTACGAAAACATTCAGTACTTC.

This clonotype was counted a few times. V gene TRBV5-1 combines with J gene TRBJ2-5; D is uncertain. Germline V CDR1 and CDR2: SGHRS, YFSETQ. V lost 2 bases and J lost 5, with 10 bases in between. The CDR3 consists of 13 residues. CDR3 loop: CASSFGPGETQYF. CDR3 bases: TGCGCCAGCAGCTTCGGACCCGGGGAGACCCAGTACTTC. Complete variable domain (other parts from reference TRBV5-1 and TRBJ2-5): KAGVTQTPRYLIKTRGQQVTLSCSPISGHRSVSWYQQTPGQGLQFLFEYFSETQRNKGNFPGRFSGRQFSNSRSEMNVSTLELGDSALYLCASSFGPGETQYFGPGTRLLVL.

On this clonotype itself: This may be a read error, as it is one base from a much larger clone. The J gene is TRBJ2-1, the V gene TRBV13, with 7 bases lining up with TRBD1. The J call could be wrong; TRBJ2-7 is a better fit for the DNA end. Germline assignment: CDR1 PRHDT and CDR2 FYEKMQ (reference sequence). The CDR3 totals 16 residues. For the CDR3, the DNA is TGTGCCAGCAGCTTAGCGGCAGGGGGTGTCTACAATGAGCAGTACTTC. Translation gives CASSLAAGGVYNEQYF.

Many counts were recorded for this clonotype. The chain's CDR3 is CASSYSPRAAYNEQFF. The DNA of the CDR3 is TGTGCCAGCAGTTACTCCCCCAGGGCTGCCTACAATGAGCAGTTCTTC. The chain combines TRBV6-5 with TRBJ2-1; tentatively, D is TRBD1 (5 bases). The germline CDR1 and CDR2 sequences are MNHEY and SVGAGI. The CDR3 spans 16 residues. V was cut by 0 bases and J by 2 bases, with 11 bases left in between.